This TCR beta chain appears in the sequencing data of a study of T cells in Graves' hyperthyroidism and ophthalmopathy. The CDR3 regions of TCR beta were amplified from RNA transcripts. An initial round of RT-PCR targeting the TCR CDR3 relied on the HTBI primer set. TCRdb ran MiXCR on the multiplex PCR reads and lists one entry per CDR3 protein. The sample carries 610,000 or so distinct CDR3 sequences, roughly 46% recorded once. Concerning this clonotype: Its matching antigen is unknown.

Study conclusions and caveats: In validation, the model predicted ophthalmopathy. These predictions came a median roughly 6.5 months before onset. Blood also contained most expanded thyroid clonotypes above 0.001.

Patients aged 18 to 65 had newly diagnosed hyperthyroidism of under 2 months' duration. Exclusions: uncontrolled infection, other autoimmune disease, pregnancy, lactation. This CDR3 comprises 16 residues. Germline values: CDR1 LGHDT, CDR2 YNNKEL (reference sequence). Unmatched junction bases numbered 10, after V lost 5 bases and J lost 6 bases. The source material was peripheral blood or thyroid tissue (not recorded which). This sequence was found in a woman younger than 35 with Graves' hyperthyroidism. The gene calls are TRBV3-1 and TRBJ2-2; 9 bases line up with TRBD2. CDR3 protein: CASSYGVAGDAGELFF. CDR3 nucleotide sequence: TGTGCCAGCAGCTACGGGGTAGCGGGAGATGCCGGGGAGCTGTTTTTT.